This TCR beta chain was retrieved from a study of blood T cell repertoires in COVID-19. The data were produced by immunoSEQ multiplex PCR, yet TCRdb's version contains in-frame clones alone and is incomplete. The sample consists of about 220,000 clones, nearly 90% of them appearing once. The CDR3 contains 12 residues. Trimming pared 5 bases from V and 9 bases from J, leaving 8 bases between. This TCR came from a man younger than 45 who had been exposed to COVID-19. What was sequenced was PBMCs or T cells enriched from blood (not recorded which). The chain combines TRBV12-3 or TRBV12-4 with TRBJ1-6; D call uncertain. CDR3 in DNA: TGTGCCAGCAGTCGGCGGGCTTCACCCCTCCACTTT. Translating it yields CASSRRASPLHF.